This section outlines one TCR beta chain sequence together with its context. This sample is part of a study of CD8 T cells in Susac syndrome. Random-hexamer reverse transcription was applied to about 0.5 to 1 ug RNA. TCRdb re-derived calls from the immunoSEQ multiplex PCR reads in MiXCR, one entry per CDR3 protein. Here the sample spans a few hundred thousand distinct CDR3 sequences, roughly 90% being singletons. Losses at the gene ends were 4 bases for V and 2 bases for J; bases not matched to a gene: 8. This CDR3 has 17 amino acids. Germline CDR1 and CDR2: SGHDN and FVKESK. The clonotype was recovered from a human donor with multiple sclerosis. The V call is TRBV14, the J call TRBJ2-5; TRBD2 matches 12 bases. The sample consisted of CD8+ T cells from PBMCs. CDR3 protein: CASSPLPGLAGQETQYF. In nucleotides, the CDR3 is TGTGCCAGCAGCCCGCTACCCGGACTAGCGGGGCAAGAGACCCAGTACTTC.